This TCR beta chain originates from a study of human T cells and chemical hapten exposure. In the case of this clonotype: Antigen: not known.

Germline CDR1 and CDR2: SGHTA and FQGTGA. Trimming stripped 2 bases from V and 4 bases from J, with 12 bases between. The CDR3 length is 16 residues. The study used a library that attached unique molecular identifiers to individual cDNA molecules. TCRdb independently ran MiXCR on the RACE reads; one entry per CDR3 protein. The data contain some 170,000 distinct CDR3 sequences, about a quarter of them singletons. Overall study results and limits: DPC sensitization left the count of TCRs above 1 in 1000 unchanged.

As for time point: patch test 3, about 24 weeks after DPC sensitization. Treatment described: therapeutic diphenylcyclopropenone sensitization with weekly scalp DPC. The TCR sequence derives from a woman aged 18-29 years with alopecia areata. Some clones in this sample may be carry-over from other donors' samples. The chain has TRBV7-3 and TRBJ2-6, with TRBD2 as a possible D gene (7 bases). Material: whole blood, obtained in connection with sensitization to the hapten diphenylcyclopropenone (DPC). CDR3 sequence (DNA): TGTGCCAGCAGCTTACGGGGGGCAGCCGGGGCCAACGTCCTGACTTTC. Translating it yields CASSLRGAAGANVLTF.